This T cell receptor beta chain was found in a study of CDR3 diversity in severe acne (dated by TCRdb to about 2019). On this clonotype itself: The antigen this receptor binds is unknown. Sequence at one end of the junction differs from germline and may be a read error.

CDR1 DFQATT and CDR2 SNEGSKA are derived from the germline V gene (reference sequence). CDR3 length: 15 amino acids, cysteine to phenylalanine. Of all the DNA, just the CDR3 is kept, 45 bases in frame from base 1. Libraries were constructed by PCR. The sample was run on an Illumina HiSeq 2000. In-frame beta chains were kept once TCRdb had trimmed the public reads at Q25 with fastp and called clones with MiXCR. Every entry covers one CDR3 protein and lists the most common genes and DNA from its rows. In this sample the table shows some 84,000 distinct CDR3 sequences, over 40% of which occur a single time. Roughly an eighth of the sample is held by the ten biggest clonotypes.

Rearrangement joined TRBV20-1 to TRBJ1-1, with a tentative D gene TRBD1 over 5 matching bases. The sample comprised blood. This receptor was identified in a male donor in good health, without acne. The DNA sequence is TGCAGTGCTAGAGTTATGGGACTCTTGAACACTGAGGCTTCCTTT. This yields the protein CSARVMGLLNTEASF.